This is a list of T cell receptor beta chains from one sample in a study of T cells after somatic rescue of genetic block. TCRdb's copy holds only in-frame clones and misses some; the assay was immunoSEQ multiplex PCR. The sample has fewer than 15,000 clones, 72% seen once; the top ten hold approximately 15%. The sequenced sample consisted of peripheral blood mononuclear cells (PBMCs). The source is a boy aged 10-17 years. CDR3s include the opening cysteine and the closing phenylalanine or tryptophan. D genes are given only for firm matches. Expanded clones get a size class; other rows say once, few or many, or leave the size out.

D gene: .
clone size: .
V gene: TRBV5-1
J gene: TRBJ2-6
CDR3 protein: CASSLSGANVLTF
CDR3 DNA: TGCGCCAGCAGCCTGTCTGGGGCCAACGTCCTGACTTTC

D gene: .
clone size: once
V gene: TRBV18
J gene: TRBJ1-2
CDR3 protein: CASSPQGGNGYTF
CDR3 DNA: TGTGCCAGCTCACCACAGGGGGGGAATGGCTACACCTTC

D gene: .
clone size: once
V gene: TRBV9
J gene: TRBJ2-3
CDR3 protein: CASSVSFVDTQYF
CDR3 DNA: TGTGCCAGCAGCGTTTCCTTTGTGGATACGCAGTATTTT

D gene: TRBD2
clone size: .
V gene: TRBV6-6
J gene: TRBJ2-1
CDR3 protein: CASRVGLAVYNEQFF
CDR3 DNA: TGTGCCAGCCGCGTGGGGCTAGCGGTCTACAATGAGCAGTTCTTC

D gene: .
clone size: once
V gene: TRBV27
J gene: TRBJ1-2
CDR3 protein: CASSTLRYANYGYTF
CDR3 DNA: TGTGCCAGCAGTACCCTCAGATACGCTAACTATGGCTACACCTTC

D gene: .
clone size: .
V gene: TRBV28
J gene: TRBJ2-5
CDR3 protein: CASREHSVQETQYF
CDR3 DNA: TGTGCCAGCAGAGAACACTCGGTCCAAGAGACCCAGTACTTC

D gene: .
clone size: .
V gene: TRBV7-6
J gene: TRBJ2-7
CDR3 protein: CASSFFQGYEQYF
CDR3 DNA: TGTGCCAGCAGCTTCTTTCAGGGCTACGAGCAGTACTTC

D gene: .
clone size: .
V gene: TRBV5-1
J gene: TRBJ1-5
CDR3 protein: CASSLAGNQPQHF
CDR3 DNA: TGCGCCAGCAGCCTGGCAGGGAATCAGCCCCAGCATTTT

D gene: TRBD1
clone size: .
V gene: TRBV10-3
J gene: TRBJ2-3
CDR3 protein: CAISDPDRGADTQYF
CDR3 DNA: TGTGCCATCAGTGACCCGGACAGGGGTGCAGATACGCAGTATTTT

D gene: TRBD1
clone size: .
V gene: TRBV7-9
J gene: TRBJ1-4
CDR3 protein: CASSLDRGRGEKLFF
CDR3 DNA: TGTGCCAGCAGCTTAGACAGGGGGCGCGGGGAAAAACTGTTTTTT

D gene: TRBD1
clone size: .
V gene: TRBV7-9
J gene: TRBJ2-5
CDR3 protein: CASSLAQGQETQYF
CDR3 DNA: TGTGCCAGCAGCTTAGCACAGGGGCAAGAGACCCAGTACTTC

D gene: TRBD1
clone size: .
V gene: TRBV4-2
J gene: TRBJ1-2
CDR3 protein: CASSQTSGQGGYGYTF
CDR3 DNA: TGTGCCAGCAGCCAGACCTCGGGACAGGGGGGATATGGCTACACCTTC

D gene: .
clone size: .
V gene: TRBV20-1
J gene: TRBJ2-1
CDR3 protein: CSATLGPEQFF
CDR3 DNA: TGCAGTGCCACTCTTGGGCCTGAGCAGTTCTTC

D gene: TRBD1
clone size: .
V gene: TRBV5-1
J gene: TRBJ2-7
CDR3 protein: CASSGGQGAYEQYF
CDR3 DNA: TGCGCCAGCAGCGGGGGACAGGGGGCTTACGAGCAGTACTTC

D gene: .
clone size: .
V gene: TRBV6-7
J gene: TRBJ1-6
CDR3 protein: CASSWKDSPLHF
CDR3 DNA: TGTGCCAGCAGTTGGAAGGATTCACCCCTCCACTTT

D gene: TRBD1
clone size: .
V gene: TRBV6-1
J gene: TRBJ2-4
CDR3 protein: CASSELDRAFLAKNIQYF
CDR3 DNA: TGTGCCAGCAGTGAATTAGACAGGGCTTTTTTAGCCAAAAACATTCAGTACTTC

D gene: .
clone size: few
V gene: TRBV5-1
J gene: TRBJ2-5
CDR3 protein: CASSLGGSFQETQYF
CDR3 DNA: TGCGCCAGCAGCTTGGGTGGGTCCTTCCAAGAGACCCAGTACTTC

D gene: TRBD1
clone size: once
V gene: TRBV7-9
J gene: TRBJ2-7
CDR3 protein: CASSLNSGTGRIYEQYF
CDR3 DNA: TGTGCCAGCAGCCTCAACTCCGGGACAGGGCGTATCTACGAGCAGTACTTC

D gene: TRBD1
clone size: .
V gene: TRBV2
J gene: TRBJ1-5
CDR3 protein: CASSEVGQGVSGNQPQHF
CDR3 DNA: TGTGCCAGCAGTGAAGTGGGACAGGGGGTTTCGGGCAATCAGCCCCAGCATTTT

D gene: .
clone size: .
V gene: TRBV6-6
J gene: TRBJ2-7
CDR3 protein: CASRTGTAAYEQYF
CDR3 DNA: TGTGCCAGCAGGACCGGGACCGCCGCGTACGAGCAGTACTTC

D gene: TRBD1
clone size: .
V gene: TRBV7-3
J gene: TRBJ1-1
CDR3 protein: CASSLTGQGVTEAFF
CDR3 DNA: TGTGCCAGCAGCTTGACCGGACAGGGGGTCACTGAAGCTTTCTTT

D gene: .
clone size: .
V gene: TRBV10-3
J gene: TRBJ2-7
CDR3 protein: CATSDRSSYEQYF
CDR3 DNA: TGTGCCACCTCAGACAGATCCTCCTACGAGCAGTACTTC

D gene: .
clone size: few
V gene: TRBV13
J gene: TRBJ2-3
CDR3 protein: CASSLWTDTQYF
CDR3 DNA: TGTGCCAGCAGCCTCTGGACAGATACGCAGTATTTT

D gene: .
clone size: .
V gene: TRBV14
J gene: TRBJ2-1
CDR3 protein: CASSQMRGYTYEQFF
CDR3 DNA: TGTGCCAGCAGCCAAATGAGGGGGTACACGTATGAGCAGTTCTTC

D gene: .
clone size: .
V gene: TRBV29-1
J gene: TRBJ1-2
CDR3 protein: CSVVLQSYGYTF
CDR3 DNA: TGCAGCGTTGTGCTACAATCCTATGGCTACACCTTC

D gene: TRBD2
clone size: .
V gene: TRBV2
J gene: TRBJ2-7
CDR3 protein: CASTGLAGERGDEQYF
CDR3 DNA: TGTGCCAGCACTGGACTAGCGGGAGAGAGGGGTGACGAGCAGTACTTC

D gene: TRBD2
clone size: .
V gene: TRBV25-1
J gene: TRBJ2-3
CDR3 protein: CASSAPPGLASTDTQYF
CDR3 DNA: TGTGCCAGCAGTGCCCCCCCCGGACTAGCTAGCACAGATACGCAGTATTTT

D gene: TRBD2
clone size: few
V gene: TRBV5-4
J gene: TRBJ2-7
CDR3 protein: CASSLSLAGGYEQYF
CDR3 DNA: TGTGCCAGCAGCTTAAGTTTAGCGGGAGGCTACGAGCAGTACTTC

D gene: TRBD1
clone size: .
V gene: TRBV18
J gene: TRBJ1-1
CDR3 protein: CASSLGETGLRTEAFF
CDR3 DNA: TGTGCCAGCTCTTTGGGGGAGACAGGGCTGAGGACTGAAGCTTTCTTT

D gene: .
clone size: once
V gene: TRBV14
J gene: TRBJ1-1
CDR3 protein: CASSRTSWGPGQNTEAFF
CDR3 DNA: TGTGCCAGCAGCCGTACATCTTGGGGACCGGGTCAGAACACTGAAGCTTTCTTT

D gene: TRBD2
clone size: .
V gene: TRBV2
J gene: TRBJ2-5
CDR3 protein: CASSKLAGGQTQYF
CDR3 DNA: TGTGCCAGCAGTAAACTAGCGGGTGGACAGACCCAGTACTTC

D gene: TRBD1
clone size: once
V gene: TRBV19
J gene: TRBJ2-1
CDR3 protein: CASSIGTGRMDEQFF
CDR3 DNA: TGTGCCAGTAGTATCGGGACAGGGAGGATGGATGAGCAGTTCTTC

D gene: .
clone size: .
V gene: TRBV6-1
J gene: TRBJ1-2
CDR3 protein: CASRAGSSYGYTF
CDR3 DNA: TGTGCCAGCAGGGCAGGGTCTTCCTATGGCTACACCTTC

D gene: TRBD1
clone size: few
V gene: TRBV7-3
J gene: TRBJ1-1
CDR3 protein: CASSATGGTEAFF
CDR3 DNA: TGTGCCAGCAGCGCTACAGGGGGGACTGAAGCTTTCTTT

D gene: .
clone size: .
V gene: TRBV7-9
J gene: TRBJ2-7
CDR3 protein: CASSSPPGTVTYEQYF
CDR3 DNA: TGTGCCAGCAGCTCCCCCCCCGGGACTGTAACTTACGAGCAGTACTTC

D gene: .
clone size: .
V gene: TRBV6-5
J gene: TRBJ2-7
CDR3 protein: CASSKSGTYEQYF
CDR3 DNA: TGTGCCAGCAGTAAAAGCGGAACCTACGAGCAGTACTTC

D gene: TRBD2
clone size: .
V gene: TRBV6-1
J gene: TRBJ2-5
CDR3 protein: CASSATSVYQETQYF
CDR3 DNA: TGTGCCAGCAGTGCGACTAGCGTCTACCAAGAGACCCAGTACTTC

D gene: .
clone size: .
V gene: TRBV19
J gene: TRBJ2-4
CDR3 protein: CASSIDHNKPGGRNIQYF
CDR3 DNA: TGTGCCAGTAGTATAGACCACAACAAGCCCGGGGGCCGGAACATTCAGTACTTC

D gene: TRBD2
clone size: .
V gene: TRBV7-2
J gene: TRBJ2-1
CDR3 protein: CASSLRLAGGPSSYNEQFF
CDR3 DNA: TGTGCCAGCAGCTTAAGGCTAGCGGGAGGCCCGAGCTCCTACAATGAGCAGTTCTTC

D gene: .
clone size: .
V gene: TRBV9
J gene: TRBJ1-3
CDR3 protein: CASSVGGLSFSGNTIYF
CDR3 DNA: TGTGCCAGCAGCGTGGGTGGACTTTCCTTCTCTGGAAACACCATATATTTT

D gene: .
clone size: few
V gene: TRBV7-8
J gene: TRBJ1-5
CDR3 protein: CASSLEAGIANQPQHF
CDR3 DNA: TGTGCCAGCAGCTTAGAGGCAGGGATAGCAAATCAGCCCCAGCATTTT

D gene: .
clone size: .
V gene: TRBV29-1
J gene: TRBJ2-7
CDR3 protein: CSVEYRESEQYF
CDR3 DNA: TGCAGCGTTGAGTACAGGGAGAGCGAGCAGTACTTC

D gene: .
clone size: .
V gene: TRBV6-6
J gene: TRBJ2-7
CDR3 protein: CASSRDHRDVYEQYF
CDR3 DNA: TGTGCCAGCAGTAGGGATCACCGGGACGTCTACGAGCAGTACTTC

D gene: .
clone size: .
V gene: TRBV7-3
J gene: TRBJ2-1
CDR3 protein: CASSLEGLTYNEQFF
CDR3 DNA: TGTGCCAGCAGCTTAGAGGGACTTACCTACAATGAGCAGTTCTTC

D gene: .
clone size: few
V gene: TRBV2
J gene: TRBJ2-5
CDR3 protein: CASRAGPGSVGSHQETQYF
CDR3 DNA: TGTGCCAGCAGGGCGGGACCGGGTTCGGTGGGGTCCCACCAAGAGACCCAGTACTTC

D gene: .
clone size: .
V gene: TRBV28
J gene: TRBJ1-6
CDR3 protein: CASSPPQALYYNSPLHF
CDR3 DNA: TGTGCCAGCAGCCCGCCTCAGGCGCTCTACTATAATTCACCCCTCCACTTT

D gene: TRBD1
clone size: .
V gene: TRBV6-6
J gene: TRBJ1-1
CDR3 protein: CASRPGQVDTEAFF
CDR3 DNA: TGTGCCAGCAGGCCCGGACAGGTAGACACTGAAGCTTTCTTT

D gene: .
clone size: .
V gene: TRBV18
J gene: TRBJ2-7
CDR3 protein: CASSDSWPYEQYF
CDR3 DNA: TGTGCCAGCTCAGATAGTTGGCCCTACGAGCAGTACTTC

D gene: .
clone size: .
V gene: TRBV19
J gene: TRBJ1-3
CDR3 protein: CASTALGSGNTIYF
CDR3 DNA: TGTGCCAGTACCGCTTTGGGCTCTGGAAACACCATATATTTT